This T cell receptor (beta chain) was sequenced during a study of early T cells in non-severe SARS-CoV-2 infection. Study-level findings and limits: VDJdb-based matching was biased toward anti-spike CD8 responses and missed private and CD4 specificities.

Individual cDNA molecules carried attached unique molecular identifiers. TCRdb re-analysed the 5' RACE reads in MiXCR, keeping a single row per CDR3 protein. The sample shows 50,000 to 60,000 distinct CDR3 sequences, around 6.6% of them seen only once. In its sample, this clonotype was seen many times. What it recognizes is unknown. Material: whole blood, obtained at baseline. The sequence came from an adult who was a healthcare worker with PCR-confirmed SARS-CoV-2 infection or an uninfected control (not recorded which).

The CDR3 here is CASSLLGPASSYNEQFF. As DNA, the CDR3 is TGCGCCAGCAGCCTCCTCGGTCCGGCTTCCTCCTACAATGAGCAGTTCTTC. The rearrangement links TRBV5-1 to TRBJ2-1, with D uncertain. The V and J ends lost 4 bases and 0 bases respectively, with 17 bases between them. This CDR3 has 17 amino acids. Germline V gene data show CDR1 as SGHRS and CDR2 as YFSETQ.